This T cell receptor (beta chain) was recorded in a study of blood T cell repertoires in COVID-19 (dated by TCRdb to 2020 to 2021). Broadly, across the study: Samples from collaborators originated in the United States, Italy and Spain and spanned both the acute and convalescent phases of COVID-19. A freely available public database, intended as a resource for researchers studying the immune response to SARS-CoV-2, is where the repertoires were released. The dataset comprised deeply sampled blood TCRbeta repertoires from subjects exposed to, actively infected with, or recovered from COVID-19. A de-identified subject ID, COVID-19 status, age in years and sex were almost always included in the sample metadata. Where HLA class I and class II types were available, the types were taken from metadata supplied by the sample provider, not from assay-based typing. The material from the prospective study consisted of cDNA or gDNA derived from T cells, B-cell-depleted T cells, or PBMCs. Samples were obtained from the ongoing ImmuneRACE study (first 160 participants) and from 1,200 or so subjects provided by 6 global collaborators. The paper's findings and limits, for the study overall: The quantity of clinical and demographic metadata differed by source and by participant and was supplied without curation.

V lost 0 bases and J lost 3 bases; the stretch between them is 9 bases long. The germline V gene (reference sequence) gives CDR1 as SGHNT and CDR2 as YYREEE. Including cysteine and phenylalanine, the CDR3 has 15 amino acids. The only DNA kept is the CDR3, 45 bases in frame from the first base. The collaborating institutions used their own protocols to collect whole blood in K2EDTA tubes. For TCRbeta analysis, collaborator samples were shipped as frozen whole blood, as isolated PBMCs, or as DNA extracted from either sample type. The immunoSEQ Assay, a bias-controlled multiplex PCR, was used to amplify TCRbeta CDR3 regions from genomic DNA. The paper's data handling went like this. Within the assay, amplification of reference gene primers was used to estimate how many nucleated cells each sample contained. To quantify the absolute abundance of each unique TCRbeta CDR3 rearrangement, sequence reads were collapsed and filtered. For each sample, productive Simpson clonality was calculated by taking the square root of Simpson's diversity index across productive rearrangements. TCRdb holds this immuneACCESS table with in-frame rearrangements only. Some clones are missing; in checked studies, unresolved V genes explain under half, and the rest has no known cause. That table supplies the V and J calls and clone size; D and trimming were determined from the DNA. This sample gives under 150,000 clones in total; 88% of them show up just once. The biggest ten clones account for over 1.5% of the sample.

As regards this clone: Which antigen it targets is not known. No base quality values were provided; no much bigger clone lies one nucleotide off.

The rearranged segments are TRBV5-4 and TRBJ2-2; D gene: possibly TRBD2, on 6 matching bases. Input material: peripheral blood. This TCR was sampled from a human donor in a cohort sampled during active COVID-19. CDR3 loop: CASSLAGVDTGELFF. The base sequence is TGTGCCAGCAGCTTGGCGGGGGTGGACACCGGGGAGCTGTTTTTT.